The present T cell receptor beta chain was sequenced within a study of response to subunit inactivated influenza vaccine (dated by TCRdb to 2016 to 2019). Describing the broader study: The study used deep quantitative T cell receptor repertoire profiling to track responses to a trivalent subunit inactivated influenza vaccine.

The library was prepared using RT-PCR. The sample was run on an Illumina HiSeq 2500. TCRdb's own reprocessing of the public reads used fastp at Q25 and MiXCR and kept productive beta chains. Every distinct CDR3 protein forms one entry, paired with its most common genes and DNA. The sample table contains some 640,000 distinct CDR3 sequences; only one count was recorded for approximately 14% of them. Of the sample, 6.5% to 8.5% falls within the top ten clones. This clonotype was seen many times. Its antigen remains unidentified. Per-base qualities were not stored, and no clone one base away is much larger. The paper's findings and limits, for the study overall: The authors suggested that each seasonal influenza vaccination may recruit only a limited number of new T cells.

V loses 6 bases at its end and J loses 2 bases; junction bases beyond the gene matches: 5. Via the germline V gene, CDR1 is SQVTM and CDR2 ANQGSEA. Reading from cysteine to phenylalanine, the CDR3 counts 14 amino acids. The entry retains the CDR3 DNA only, 42 bases that are in frame from base 1. Sequencing was performed on PBMCs from blood, taken 14 to 15 days before vaccination. This clonotype was obtained from a man between 50 and 59 years old who received an inactivated influenza vaccine. Donor details come from another sample of the same person, matched by shared clones. This chain is built from TRBV29-1 and TRBJ2-1, and TRBD1 aligns with 9 junction nucleotides. The CDR3 in this case is CSVWTGAAYNEQFF. The DNA sequence is TGCAGCGTATGGACAGGGGCTGCCTACAATGAGCAGTTCTTC.